Listed below are T cell receptor beta chains from one sample, sequenced in a study of shared clonotypes between healthy human individuals. The method was immunoSEQ multiplex PCR; TCRdb's version includes in-frame clones alone and lacks a portion of them. The sample shows 2,100,000 or so clones, 90% to 97% of them seen only once. The sequencing sample was made of naive CD4+ T cells sorted from blood. The origin of the receptors is a man between 18 and 29 years old in good health. CDR3s include the opening cysteine and the closing phenylalanine or tryptophan. Each record gives: clone size, J gene, V gene, D gene, CDR3 DNA, CDR3 protein. A D gene is named only where the DNA matches it firmly. Expanded clones are given a class, and other clones once, few, many or no size at all.

abundance: once; j_gene: TRBJ2-5; v_gene: TRBV28; d_gene: NA; CDR3nt: TGTGCCAGCAGCCGTACACACCAAGAGACCCAGTACTTC; CDR3aa: CASSRTHQETQYF
abundance: NA; j_gene: TRBJ2-1; v_gene: TRBV19; d_gene: NA; CDR3nt: TGTGCCAGTAGTACCAGATCCGGGACACCCTCGTTCTTC; CDR3aa: CASSTRSGTPSFF
abundance: NA; j_gene: TRBJ2-2; v_gene: TRBV5-1; d_gene: NA; CDR3nt: TGCGCCAGCAGCCCGGGCATTAGCGGTTCGAACACCGGGGAGCTGTTTTTT; CDR3aa: CASSPGISGSNTGELFF
abundance: NA; j_gene: TRBJ1-4; v_gene: TRBV4-1; d_gene: NA; CDR3nt: TGCGCCAGCAGCCTGACGGTGAATGAAAAACTGTTTTTT; CDR3aa: CASSLTVNEKLFF
abundance: NA; j_gene: TRBJ2-3; v_gene: TRBV29-1; d_gene: NA; CDR3nt: TGCAGCGTTATGAGGAATTGGGGAGATACGCAGTATTTT; CDR3aa: CSVMRNWGDTQYF
abundance: NA; j_gene: TRBJ2-7; v_gene: TRBV6-1; d_gene: NA; CDR3nt: TGTGCCAGCAGTGACGTTGGACCCTACGAGCAGTACTTC; CDR3aa: CASSDVGPYEQYF
abundance: NA; j_gene: TRBJ1-5; v_gene: TRBV6-1; d_gene: NA; CDR3nt: TGTGCCAGCTCCCCAAATGAGGCCGGCAATCAGCCCCAGCATTTT; CDR3aa: CASSPNEAGNQPQHF
abundance: NA; j_gene: TRBJ2-2; v_gene: TRBV5-5; d_gene: TRBD1; CDR3nt: TGTGCCAGCAGGGGTACAGGGGCCGCGGGCACCGGGGAGCTGTTTTTT; CDR3aa: CASRGTGAAGTGELFF
abundance: once; j_gene: TRBJ2-7; v_gene: TRBV7-2; d_gene: TRBD2; CDR3nt: TGTGCCAGCAGGCCCGGGGAGGGCTACGAGCAGTACTTC; CDR3aa: CASRPGEGYEQYF
abundance: once; j_gene: TRBJ1-5; v_gene: TRBV27; d_gene: NA; CDR3nt: TGTGCCAGCAGTTATAGAGGGTTACCCCAGCATTTT; CDR3aa: CASSYRGLPQHF
abundance: NA; j_gene: TRBJ2-1; v_gene: TRBV6-1; d_gene: TRBD2; CDR3nt: TGTGCCAGCACCACACTAGCGGGTAGGACCAATGAGCAGTTCTTC; CDR3aa: CASTTLAGRTNEQFF
abundance: NA; j_gene: TRBJ2-3; v_gene: TRBV29-1; d_gene: NA; CDR3nt: TGCAGCGAAGAAGCTACTAGTGCAGACACAGATACGCAGTATTTT; CDR3aa: CSEEATSADTDTQYF
abundance: NA; j_gene: TRBJ2-7; v_gene: TRBV29-1; d_gene: TRBD2; CDR3nt: TGCAGCGTTGAAGATCGCAGGGAGGGAAGCCTCTACGAGCAGTACTTC; CDR3aa: CSVEDRREGSLYEQYF
abundance: NA; j_gene: TRBJ1-6; v_gene: TRBV5-1; d_gene: TRBD1; CDR3nt: TGCGCCAGCAGCCTGGGACAGGAAGGATCACCCCTCCACTTT; CDR3aa: CASSLGQEGSPLHF
abundance: NA; j_gene: TRBJ2-1; v_gene: TRBV27; d_gene: NA; CDR3nt: TGTGCCAGCAGTTTGACTAGTCCCGTTAATGAGCAGTTCTTC; CDR3aa: CASSLTSPVNEQFF
abundance: NA; j_gene: TRBJ1-1; v_gene: TRBV19; d_gene: TRBD1; CDR3nt: TGTGCCAGTAGTATGGGGACAGGGGTGGGCACTGAAGCTTTCTTT; CDR3aa: CASSMGTGVGTEAFF
abundance: NA; j_gene: TRBJ1-2; v_gene: TRBV28; d_gene: NA; CDR3nt: TGTGCCAGCAGTTCGGGACGCGGCTACACCTTC; CDR3aa: CASSSGRGYTF
abundance: NA; j_gene: TRBJ1-6; v_gene: TRBV4-1; d_gene: NA; CDR3nt: TGCGCCAGCAGCGAAATGGGAAGGGCGGCTTCACCCCTCCACTTT; CDR3aa: CASSEMGRAASPLHF
abundance: NA; j_gene: TRBJ2-1; v_gene: TRBV5-4; d_gene: NA; CDR3nt: TGTGCCAGCAGCTCTCCCCCTGAGGGTTACAATGAGCAGTTCTTC; CDR3aa: CASSSPPEGYNEQFF
abundance: NA; j_gene: TRBJ1-5; v_gene: TRBV25-1; d_gene: NA; CDR3nt: TGTGCCAGCAGCGGACCCCCCGACCGGGGTTGCAATCAGCCCCAGCATTTT; CDR3aa: CASSGPPDRGCNQPQHF
abundance: NA; j_gene: TRBJ2-3; v_gene: TRBV19; d_gene: NA; CDR3nt: TGTGCCAGTAGTGTAGGGGGGTCCGATACGCAGTATTTT; CDR3aa: CASSVGGSDTQYF
abundance: NA; j_gene: TRBJ2-3; v_gene: TRBV6-6; d_gene: TRBD2; CDR3nt: TGTGCCGGCACTAGCGGGAGAGACACAGATACGCAGTATTTT; CDR3aa: CAGTSGRDTDTQYF
abundance: once; j_gene: TRBJ1-1; v_gene: TRBV29-1; d_gene: TRBD1; CDR3nt: TGCAGCTCGACAGGGTTTGGGAACACTGAAGCTTTCTTT; CDR3aa: CSSTGFGNTEAFF
abundance: once; j_gene: TRBJ2-7; v_gene: TRBV10-3; d_gene: NA; CDR3nt: TGTGCCATCAGTGAGCAGTTCTACGAGCAGTACTTC; CDR3aa: CAISEQFYEQYF
abundance: NA; j_gene: TRBJ1-1; v_gene: TRBV18; d_gene: NA; CDR3nt: TGTGCCAGCTCAGCGGGGTACTCCGACACTGAAGCTTTCTTT; CDR3aa: CASSAGYSDTEAFF
abundance: once; j_gene: TRBJ1-1; v_gene: TRBV30; d_gene: NA; CDR3nt: TGTGCCTGGAGTGGGCAGCTGAACACTGAAGCTTTCTTT; CDR3aa: CAWSGQLNTEAFF
abundance: once; j_gene: TRBJ2-7; v_gene: TRBV13; d_gene: TRBD2; CDR3nt: TGTGCCAGCAGCTACCAGCGGGGGGGCCAGTTTATCCACGAGCAGTACTTC; CDR3aa: CASSYQRGGQFIHEQYF
abundance: NA; j_gene: TRBJ2-5; v_gene: TRBV25-1; d_gene: TRBD1; CDR3nt: TGTGCCAGCAGTGAATTCGGGACAGGGGGGACCCAGTACTTC; CDR3aa: CASSEFGTGGTQYF
abundance: NA; j_gene: TRBJ1-1; v_gene: TRBV4-3; d_gene: NA; CDR3nt: TGCGCCAGCAGCCAAGCGTCCGCCGAGAGGACTGAAGCTTTCTTT; CDR3aa: CASSQASAERTEAFF
abundance: NA; j_gene: TRBJ2-2; v_gene: TRBV30; d_gene: NA; CDR3nt: TGTGCCTGGAGTGTCCGATCCACCGGGGAGCTGTTTTTT; CDR3aa: CAWSVRSTGELFF
abundance: once; j_gene: TRBJ2-7; v_gene: TRBV11-3; d_gene: TRBD1; CDR3nt: TGTGCCAGCAGCCTTTATACAGGGGCCGAGCAGTACTTC; CDR3aa: CASSLYTGAEQYF
abundance: NA; j_gene: TRBJ2-7; v_gene: TRBV18; d_gene: TRBD1; CDR3nt: TGTGCCAGCTCACCGGACAGGGCTTCCTACGAGCAGTACTTC; CDR3aa: CASSPDRASYEQYF
abundance: NA; j_gene: TRBJ1-4; v_gene: TRBV2; d_gene: NA; CDR3nt: TGTGCCAGCAGTAGCGGGGGTTCAACTAATGAAAAACTGTTTTTT; CDR3aa: CASSSGGSTNEKLFF
abundance: once; j_gene: TRBJ1-1; v_gene: TRBV11-2; d_gene: NA; CDR3nt: TGTGCCAGCAGCTTAGGGACATTTAACACTGAAGCTTTCTTT; CDR3aa: CASSLGTFNTEAFF
abundance: NA; j_gene: TRBJ2-7; v_gene: TRBV5-1; d_gene: NA; CDR3nt: TGCGCCAGCAGCTTGGTGGACAGTAACTACGAGCAGTACTTC; CDR3aa: CASSLVDSNYEQYF
abundance: NA; j_gene: TRBJ2-7; v_gene: TRBV15; d_gene: TRBD2; CDR3nt: TGTGCCACCAGCAGAGCCCCGGGACTAGCGGGAGGGCCAGACGAGCAGTACTTC; CDR3aa: CATSRAPGLAGGPDEQYF
abundance: NA; j_gene: TRBJ2-7; v_gene: TRBV5-4; d_gene: TRBD2; CDR3nt: TGTGCCAGCAGCTTAGGCGGGGGGCCTAGCTCCTACGAGCAGTACTTC; CDR3aa: CASSLGGGPSSYEQYF
abundance: once; j_gene: TRBJ2-1; v_gene: TRBV10-2; d_gene: TRBD2; CDR3nt: TGCGCCAGCAGTGAGCTAGCGGGCGAACCTCCTTACAATGAGCAGTTCTTC; CDR3aa: CASSELAGEPPYNEQFF
abundance: NA; j_gene: TRBJ1-3; v_gene: TRBV30; d_gene: NA; CDR3nt: TGTGCCTGGACCCCCGGAGACCCTGGAAACACCATATATTTT; CDR3aa: CAWTPGDPGNTIYF
abundance: NA; j_gene: TRBJ1-4; v_gene: TRBV13; d_gene: NA; CDR3nt: TGTGCCAGCAGTAGTTATAGCAGAAGTGAAAAACTGTTTTTT; CDR3aa: CASSSYSRSEKLFF
abundance: NA; j_gene: TRBJ1-2; v_gene: TRBV7-9; d_gene: TRBD1; CDR3nt: TGTGCCAGCAGCTTATTCCCGGGACAGTTCCCTCGGGGTAGGTATGGCTACACCTTC; CDR3aa: CASSLFPGQFPRGRYGYTF
abundance: NA; j_gene: TRBJ1-5; v_gene: TRBV19; d_gene: NA; CDR3nt: TGTGCCAGTTCCGGGACAAGGAGGAACCTTAGCAATCAGCCCCAGCATTTT; CDR3aa: CASSGTRRNLSNQPQHF
abundance: NA; j_gene: TRBJ2-1; v_gene: TRBV19; d_gene: NA; CDR3nt: TGTGCCAGTAGTATAGAAGATCAGGGGTCCGATGAGCAGTTCTTC; CDR3aa: CASSIEDQGSDEQFF
abundance: NA; j_gene: TRBJ1-1; v_gene: TRBV5-1; d_gene: NA; CDR3nt: TGCGCCAGCAGCCCGGAAGGGGCATTGAACACTGAAGCTTTCTTT; CDR3aa: CASSPEGALNTEAFF
abundance: NA; j_gene: TRBJ1-6; v_gene: TRBV4-1; d_gene: TRBD1; CDR3nt: TGCGCCAGCAGCCAGGGACAGTTTAATTCACCCCTCCACTTT; CDR3aa: CASSQGQFNSPLHF
abundance: NA; j_gene: TRBJ1-3; v_gene: TRBV28; d_gene: NA; CDR3nt: TGTGCCAGCAGCCTCACGACAGGAGAAGGAAACACCATATATTTT; CDR3aa: CASSLTTGEGNTIYF
abundance: once; j_gene: TRBJ2-1; v_gene: TRBV4-1; d_gene: TRBD2; CDR3nt: TGCGCCAGCAGCCAAGGGCCGCGGGGGGGAAACAATGAGCAGTTCTTC; CDR3aa: CASSQGPRGGNNEQFF
abundance: NA; j_gene: TRBJ1-6; v_gene: TRBV11-2; d_gene: TRBD1; CDR3nt: TGTGCCAGCAGCTTAGATTCGGACAGGGGTTATATTTCACCCCTCCACTTT; CDR3aa: CASSLDSDRGYISPLHF
abundance: NA; j_gene: TRBJ2-6; v_gene: TRBV7-2; d_gene: NA; CDR3nt: TGTGCCAGCAGCTTAGGTCCCTCTGGGGCCAACGTCCTGACTTTC; CDR3aa: CASSLGPSGANVLTF
abundance: NA; j_gene: TRBJ1-1; v_gene: TRBV18; d_gene: NA; CDR3nt: TGTGCCAGCTCACCGGCCCTGGCCACTGAAGCTTTCTTT; CDR3aa: CASSPALATEAFF
abundance: NA; j_gene: TRBJ2-3; v_gene: TRBV30; d_gene: NA; CDR3nt: TGTGCCTGGAGTGATCGAGATACGCAGTATTTT; CDR3aa: CAWSDRDTQYF
abundance: NA; j_gene: TRBJ1-1; v_gene: TRBV10-3; d_gene: NA; CDR3nt: TGTGCCATCAGTGCCCACGACAGTATATTGGCTTTCTTT; CDR3aa: CAISAHDSILAFF